The 21 T cell receptor beta chains listed next were all sequenced from one sample in a study of blood T cell repertoires in COVID-19. Clones were sequenced by immunoSEQ multiplex PCR, and TCRdb holds only the in-frame ones, with some missing. Seen here are roughly 260,000 clones, approximately 88% observed once, and the top ten hold 2.5% to 3%. The sequenced material came from PBMCs or T cells enriched from blood (not recorded which). The receptors derive from a woman younger than 45 with acute COVID-19.

This chain uses TRBV3-1 (or the pseudogene TRBV3-2) with TRBJ2-4; D is undetermined. The V gene's germline CDR1 is LGHDT and CDR2 YNNKEL (reference sequence). The CDR3 is 15 residues long. The ends were cut back, 4 bases at V and 0 bases at J, with 10 bases in the middle. The CDR3 here is CASSPSGSAKNIQYF. The DNA for the CDR3 is TGTGCCAGCAGCCCTTCCGGGTCAGCCAAAAACATTCAGTACTTC.

This chain links TRBV12-3 or TRBV12-4 with TRBJ2-7; possibly TRBD1 for D (6 bases). This CDR3 is built from 12 residues. The V end lost 3 bases, the J end lost 3 bases, and 6 bases lay between the germline ends. The CDR3 region is CASSFRGYEQYF. In DNA, the CDR3 is TGTGCCAGCAGTTTCAGGGGCTACGAGCAGTACTTC.

DNA for the CDR3: TGTGCCACCAGCAGACCCCTATACAGGGGCCTCGTGGCTTTCTTT. This translates into CATSRPLYRGLVAFF. This chain links TRBV15 with TRBJ1-1; 7 nucleotides align to TRBD1. Looked up from germline, CDR1 is LNHNV and CDR2 is YYDKDF (reference sequence). V was clipped by 2 bases and J by 11 bases; unmatched bases: 14. The CDR3 is made up of 15 amino acids.

The chain uses TRBV6-4 and TRBJ1-2, with 9 bases identical to TRBD1. The CDR3 loop spans 15 amino acids. The V and J ends lost 3 bases and 1 base, in that order; junction bases with no gene match: 3. CDR1 is MRHNA and CDR2 is SNTAGT in the germline V gene. The CDR3 reads CASSEADRGNYGYTF. Here the CDR3 DNA reads TGTGCCAGCAGTGAAGCGGACAGGGGTAACTATGGCTACACCTTC.

The chain recombines TRBV3-1 (or the pseudogene TRBV3-2) with TRBJ2-1; 12 nucleotides agree with TRBD2. Germline V gives CDR1 LGHDT, CDR2 YNNKEL (reference sequence). J gave up 8 bases and V 0 bases, and 23 bases lay outside the gene matches. The CDR3 covers 22 residues. The CDR3 DNA reads TGTGCCAGCAGCCAAGATCTCGGTTTAGGGGCGGCTAGCGGGGGGGTCTCGGATGAGCAGTTCTTC. As protein: CASSQDLGLGAASGGVSDEQFF.

The chain couples TRBV5-1 to TRBJ2-5; tentative D call: TRBD1 (5 bases). The germline V gene has CDR1 SGHRS and CDR2 YFSETQ. Trimming left V 0 bases short and J 1 base short, with 13 bases between. CDR3 length: 16 residues. The DNA for the CDR3 is TGCGCCAGCAGCTTGGAAGGGGCCAGGACCCAAGAGACCCAGTACTTC. Protein product: CASSLEGARTQETQYF.

The J gene is TRBJ1-1, the V gene TRBV7-9, with D tentatively TRBD1 (5 bases). The CDR3 runs 16 residues. CDR1 SEHNR and CDR2 FQNEAQ come from the germline V gene (reference sequence). The germline V and J ends were trimmed by 4 bases and 1 base, with 16 bases remaining between them. CDR3 nucleotides: TGTGCCAGCAGCTCCCGAATTCAGGGAACGAACACTGAAGCTTTCTTT. As protein: CASSSRIQGTNTEAFF. Using reference TRBV7-9 and TRBJ1-1 for the parts outside the CDR3, the full variable domain is DTGVSQNPRHKITKRGQNVTFRCDPISEHNRLYWYRQTLGQGPEFLTYFQNEAQLEKSRLLSDRFSAERPKGSFSTLEIQRTEQGDSAMYLCASSSRIQGTNTEAFFGQGTRLTVV.

The rearrangement links TRBV16 to TRBJ1-5; 8 bases map to TRBD1. The CDR3 contains 14 residues. Germline V lookup: CDR1 KGHSY, CDR2 FQNENV. The trim removed 5 bases at V and 0 bases at J, leaving 0 bases unmatched. The DNA for the CDR3 is TGTGCCAGCAGCGGACAGGGTAGCAATCAGCCCCAGCATTTT. This translates into CASSGQGSNQPQHF.

The chain joins TRBV2 to TRBJ2-7, with TRBD1 matching 7 bases. There are 14 residues in the CDR3. Losses at the gene ends were 6 bases for V and 4 bases for J; bases not matched to a gene: 9. The germline V gene encodes CDR1 SNHLY and CDR2 FYNNEI. CDR3 sequence reads: CASSDDRVGYEQYF. The CDR3 DNA follows: TGTGCCAGCAGCGATGACAGGGTGGGTTACGAGCAGTACTTC. The whole variable domain, filled in from reference TRBV2 and TRBJ2-7, reads EPEVTQTPSHQVTQMGQEVILRCVPISNHLYFYWYRQILGQKVEFLVSFYNNEISEKSEIFDDQFSVERPDGSNFTLKIRSTKLEDSAMYFCASSDDRVGYEQYFGPGTRLTVT.

The chain uses TRBV5-1 and TRBJ2-1, with TRBD1 identical over 7 bases. Germline CDR1 SGHRS, CDR2 YFSETQ. The CDR3 length is 14 residues. Trimming took 1 base from V and 4 from J; bases not matched to a gene: 2. The CDR3 bases are TGCGCCAGCAGCTTGCCAGGGGGTTACAATGAGCAGTTCTTC. Translating gives CASSLPGGYNEQFF.

The V call is TRBV19, the J call TRBJ2-3; weak D call: TRBD1 (6 bases). The CDR3 covers 16 residues. The germline V and J ends were trimmed by 3 bases and 0 bases, with 13 bases remaining between them. CDR1 and CDR2 from the germline V gene are LNHDA and SQIVND (reference sequence). This chain's CDR3 is CASSIPTGGSTDTQYF. The CDR3, as DNA: TGTGCCAGTAGTATCCCGACAGGAGGAAGCACAGATACGCAGTATTTT.

The genes are TRBV7-2 and TRBJ2-1, with 12 nucleotides matching TRBD2. CDR3 length: 15 residues. With 3 bases clipped from V and 15 bases from J, the junction kept 12 bases outside the gene matches. Germline V gene data show CDR1 as SGHTA and CDR2 as FQGNSA. CDR3 nucleotide sequence: TGTGCCAGCAGCTTCGGACTAGCGGGGACCTCTCATCCGTTCTTC. Translated: CASSFGLAGTSHPFF.

The chain recombines TRBV5-4 with TRBJ1-5; D is uncertain. The germline V and J ends were trimmed by 0 bases and 3 bases, with 4 bases remaining between them. The CDR3 loop spans 13 amino acids. Germline CDR1 SGHNT, CDR2 YYREEE (reference sequence). Here the CDR3 reads CASSLGPNQPQHF. CDR3 nucleotide sequence: TGTGCCAGCAGCTTGGGGCCCAATCAGCCCCAGCATTTT.

V and J are TRBV12-3 or TRBV12-4 and TRBJ2-7, with 9 nucleotides matching TRBD1. CDR3 size: 13 residues. The J segment lost 5 bases and the V segment lost 4 bases, leaving 3 bases of the junction unmatched. CDR3 amino acids: CASSSTGGHEQYF. The CDR3 nucleotides read TGTGCCAGCAGTTCAACAGGGGGCCACGAGCAGTACTTC.

DNA of the CDR3: TGTGCCAGCAGTGGGGAGGGTAGGACTGAAGCTTTCTTT. The encoded protein is CASSGEGRTEAFF. V is TRBV2 and J is TRBJ1-1; no clear D. Germline V CDR1 and CDR2: SNHLY, FYNNEI. With 4 bases removed from V and 5 bases from J, the gap between germline ends came to 11 bases. This CDR3 has 13 residues.

The chain joins TRBV6-6 to TRBJ2-3, with a possible D match to TRBD2 (5 bases). Germline-derived CDR1 and CDR2 are MNHNY and SVGAGI (reference sequence). This CDR3 is 15 amino acids long. V lost 7 bases and J 2 bases, leaving 16 bases between the germline ends. The CDR3 DNA sequence: TGTGCCAGCATCCTTGACGGGGTAAACACAGATACGCAGTATTTT. Protein: CASILDGVNTDTQYF.

The chain links TRBV27 to TRBJ1-5; D ambiguous. CDR1 is MNHEY and CDR2 is SMNVEV in the germline V gene (reference sequence). The V gene lost 4 bases and the J gene lost 0 bases, with 10 bases spanning the gap. The CDR3 is made up of 15 amino acids. CDR3: CASSSRGRSNQPQHF. The CDR3 coding sequence is TGTGCCAGCAGTTCGCGAGGCCGTAGCAATCAGCCCCAGCATTTT.

The chain carries TRBV6-2 or TRBV6-3 and TRBJ2-1, with D perhaps matching TRBD2 (5 bases). V was shortened by 5 bases and J by 6 bases, with 20 bases between the two germline ends. This CDR3 has 16 amino acids. CDR1 and CDR2 (germline): MNHEY, SVGEGT. CDR3 DNA sequence: TGTGCCAGCAGTCCCCCGGGAACACGACCCTTCAATGAGCAGTTCTTC. This encodes CASSPPGTRPFNEQFF.

This rearrangement joins TRBV5-4 to TRBJ2-7; D not certain. Between the trimmed V and J ends, which lost 1 base and 3 bases, there was a span of 14 bases. Germline CDR1 SGHNT, CDR2 YYREEE (reference sequence). The CDR3 loop spans 15 amino acids. The CDR3 sequence: CASSLTSDISYEQYF. As DNA, the CDR3 is TGTGCCAGCAGCTTGACTTCCGACATAAGCTACGAGCAGTACTTC.

V usage is TRBV4-1 and J usage is TRBJ2-3, with TRBD2 as a possible D gene (5 bases). Germline V gives CDR1 MGHRA, CDR2 YSYEKL. V lost 0 bases, J lost 0 bases, and 16 bases lay in between. The CDR3 spans 18 residues. CDR3 loop: CASSQEARARASTDTQYF. CDR3 sequence (DNA): TGCGCCAGCAGCCAAGAGGCAAGGGCGAGGGCGAGCACAGATACGCAGTATTTT.

This clone was seen only a few times. The rearrangement uses TRBV5-4 and TRBJ2-7, with D possibly TRBD1 on 5 matching bases. The CDR3 runs to 14 residues. The V and J ends lost 4 bases and 5 bases respectively, with 16 bases between them. The V gene's germline CDR1 is SGHNT and CDR2 YYREEE (reference sequence). CDR3 sequence: CASSRGGLSHEQYF. The CDR3 region has the DNA TGTGCCAGCAGCAGGGGTGGATTGTCCCACGAGCAGTACTTC. Full variable domain (rest looked up from reference TRBV5-4 and TRBJ2-7): ETGVTQSPTHLIKTRGQQVTLRCSSQSGHNTVSWYQQALGQGPQFIFQYYREEENGRGNFPPRFSGLQFPNYSSELNVNALELDDSALYLCASSRGGLSHEQYFGPGTRLTVT.